The 20 T cell receptor beta chains in this list originate from one sample, sequenced in a study of T cells in Graves' hyperthyroidism and ophthalmopathy. TCR beta CDR3 regions were amplified from RNA. The TCR CDR3 was amplified in a first-round RT-PCR using the HTBI primer set. TCRdb used MiXCR to reprocess the multiplex PCR reads, holding one entry per CDR3 protein. The repertoire consists of roughly 500,000 distinct CDR3 sequences, with approximately 49% occurring once and the leading ten covering 35% to 50%. The sample was peripheral blood or thyroid tissue (not recorded which). Every receptor here comes from an adult woman with Graves' disease, either hyperthyroidism or ophthalmopathy (not recorded which).

This clonotype was recorded at least ten times. The rearrangement joins TRBV10-3 to TRBJ2-7, with D unclear. The CDR3 sequence is 12 residues long. V shed 9 bases and J shed 3 bases, with 12 bases lying between them. Germline CDR1 ENHRY, CDR2 SYGVKD. The CDR3 loop is CAISNGGYEQYF. The DNA for the CDR3 is TGTGCCATATCTAACGGCGGCTACGAGCAGTACTTC.

A remark on this clonotype: One end of the junction fails to match germline, which may point to a read error. The chain has TRBV20-1 and TRBJ2-5; 9 bases map to TRBD2. The CDR3 is 17 amino acids. Germline V CDR1 and CDR2: DFQATT, SNEGSKA (reference sequence). The CDR3 sequence: CAWSVLGLAGRRETQYF. The DNA of the CDR3 is TGTGCCTGGAGTGTACTAGGTCTAGCGGGGCGGCGGGAGACCCAGTACTTC.

At least ten counts were recorded for this clonotype. V and J are TRBV5-1 and TRBJ1-1; D call uncertain. V lost 0 bases and J lost 3, with 15 bases in between. The CDR3 loop spans 16 amino acids. Germline CDR1 is SGHRS and CDR2 is YFSETQ. This CDR3 reads CASSLGLDRKYTEAFF. CDR3 in DNA: TGCGCCAGCAGCTTGGGTTTGGATCGGAAATACACTGAAGCTTTCTTT.

This clonotype was counted a few times. This chain joins TRBV20-1 and TRBJ2-7; TRBD2 aligns across 8 bases. The CDR3 is made up of 14 amino acids. Germline lookup yields CDR1 DFQATT and CDR2 SNEGSKA (reference sequence). The V gene end was trimmed by 4 bases and the J gene end by 2 bases; junction bases not matched to a gene: 7. The CDR3 protein is CSATKTSETYEQYF. DNA of the CDR3: TGCAGTGCTACGAAGACTAGCGAGACCTACGAGCAGTACTTC.

The chain links TRBV20-1 to TRBJ2-5, with 7 positions matching TRBD1. Germline loops: CDR1 DFQATT, CDR2 SNEGSKA (reference sequence). J lost 5 bases, V lost 1 base, and 10 bases had no gene match. There are 15 residues in the CDR3. The CDR3 loop reads CSARGGTASRETQYF. In nucleotides, the CDR3 is TGCAGTGCTAGAGGTGGGACAGCTTCGAGGGAGACCCAGTACTTC.

This clonotype was recorded once. CDR3: CAISAREGTNRHGYTF. In DNA, the CDR3 is TGTGCCATCAGTGCTAGAGAAGGGACAAATCGGCATGGCTACACCTTC. This chain uses TRBV10-3 with TRBJ1-2, with D maybe TRBD1 (6 bases). This CDR3 contains 16 residues. The germline gives CDR1 ENHRY, CDR2 SYGVKD. The V end was cut by 4 bases, the J end by 6 bases, with 21 bases between.

This clonotype came up many times. CDR3 protein: CASSEQFHNQPQHF. CDR3 DNA sequence: TGTGCCAGCAGTGAACAGTTTCACAATCAGCCCCAGCATTTT. The gene calls are TRBV2 and TRBJ1-5; no clear D gene. Germline CDR1 and CDR2: SNHLY and FYNNEI. CDR3 length: 14 amino acids. V was pared by 2 bases and J by 3 bases, with 8 bases between.

In this sample, this clonotype turned up many times. This chain uses TRBV3-1 with TRBJ1-2, with a tentative D call TRBD1 (5 bases). Germline CDR1 reads LGHDT; CDR2 reads YNNKEL (reference sequence). Trimming removed 8 bases from V and 8 bases from J, with 18 bases in between. The CDR3 runs 13 residues. In DNA form, the CDR3 reads TGTGCCAGCTCCCAAGGAGGACAATGGGGCTACACCTTC. As protein: CASSQGGQWGYTF.

The table lists this clonotype with many counts. The chain links TRBV24-1 to TRBJ1-2; D is unresolved. Germline assignment: CDR1 KGHDR and CDR2 SFDVKD. The CDR3 length is 14 residues. Deletions cut 2 bases from V and 8 bases from J, with 14 bases between. The CDR3 bases are TGTGCCACCAGTGATTCGGGCCTCCTGCCGGGCTACACCTTC. Translation: CATSDSGLLPGYTF.

This clonotype was counted a few times. The chain uses TRBV6-5 and TRBJ1-5; the D gene is possibly TRBD1 (5 bases). Germline CDR1 is MNHEY and CDR2 is SVGAGI. CDR3 length: 14 residues. Trimming took 8 bases from V and 3 from J, leaving 14 bases between them. The chain's CDR3 is CASRLQGNNQPQHF. CDR3 DNA: TGTGCCAGCCGGCTCCAGGGTAACAATCAGCCCCAGCATTTT.

The chain has TRBV20-1 and TRBJ1-2; D not certain. The CDR3 is 14 amino acids. V was cut by 0 bases and J by 4 bases, with 12 bases left in between. CDR1 is DFQATT, CDR2 SNEGSKA, per germline (reference sequence). The CDR3 DNA is TGCAGTGCTAGAGACGGAGGGAGGTCCTATGGCTACACCTTC. This translates into CSARDGGRSYGYTF.

This clonotype was counted ten times or more. The chain links TRBV7-2 to TRBJ1-2; weak D call: TRBD1 (6 bases). Germline V gene sequence: CDR1 SGHTA, CDR2 FQGNSA. Trimming took off 1 base at V and 5 bases at J, with 8 bases between the two ends. The CDR3 length is 13 residues. The CDR3, as DNA: TGTGCCAGCAGCTTAGGAGGACAGTATGGCTACACCTTC. Its translation: CASSLGGQYGYTF.

V is TRBV7-2 and J is TRBJ2-7, with D perhaps TRBD1 or TRBD2 (6 bases each). Between the trimmed V and J ends, which lost 10 bases and 2 bases, there was a span of 12 bases. Germline CDR1 is SGHTA and CDR2 is FQGNSA. The CDR3 contains 12 residues. CDR3 region: CATRGLPYEQYF. Written as DNA, the CDR3 is TGTGCCACCCGGGGGCTTCCCTACGAGCAGTACTTC.

The chain combines TRBV7-9 with TRBJ2-6, with 7 bases identical to TRBD1. Germline V gene sequence: CDR1 SEHNR, CDR2 FQNEAQ (reference sequence). With V trimmed by 4 bases and J by 0 bases, 3 bases remained unmatched. The CDR3 has 16 residues. CDR3 sequence: CASSWTGVSGANVLTF. CDR3 nucleotides: TGTGCCAGCAGCTGGACAGGCGTCTCTGGGGCCAACGTCCTGACTTTC.

The gene calls are TRBV29-1 and TRBJ1-2, with D unclear. Trimming took 4 bases from V and 2 from J, leaving 14 bases between them. Germline V gene lookup returns CDR1 SQVTM and CDR2 ANQGSEA. The CDR3 has 14 residues. CDR3 sequence reads: CSVVKEDANYGYTF. CDR3 nucleotide sequence: TGCAGCGTTGTAAAAGAGGACGCCAACTATGGCTACACCTTC.

The chain employs TRBV12-3 or TRBV12-4 and TRBJ2-3; D call uncertain. Trimming stripped 7 bases from V and 4 bases from J, with 15 bases between. The CDR3 loop spans 14 amino acids. This chain's CDR3 is CASTIREAADTQYF. CDR3 nucleotides: TGTGCCAGCACTATTAGAGAGGCGGCAGATACGCAGTATTTT.

The rearrangement uses TRBV5-5 and TRBJ2-7; TRBD1 might be the D (6 bases). The V end lost 4 bases, the J end lost 6 bases, and 23 bases lay between the germline ends. The CDR3 consists of 16 residues. Looked up from germline, CDR1 is SGHKS and CDR2 is YYEKEE (reference sequence). In DNA, the CDR3 is TGTGCCAGCAGCCTACCCCGGGACACCGTAATGGGCGAGCAGTACTTC. This translates into CASSLPRDTVMGEQYF.

This clonotype was picked up a small number of times. The chain couples TRBV2 to TRBJ2-5; TRBD2 agrees at 7 bases. This CDR3 has 18 amino acids. The ends lost 0 bases at V and 5 bases at J; junction bases unmatched: 15. The germline V gene encodes CDR1 SNHLY and CDR2 FYNNEI. The CDR3 nucleotides read TGTGCCAGCAGTGAAGCGTTGGCTAGTGGGGGGGAGGAGGAGACCCAGTACTTC. It yields the protein CASSEALASGGEEETQYF.

This clonotype showed up many times. The chain links TRBV6-1 to TRBJ1-4; D perhaps matches TRBD1 (6 bases). Germline V gene lookup returns CDR1 MNHNS and CDR2 SASEGT. The CDR3 length is 15 residues. V lost 5 bases and J 4 bases, leaving 14 bases between the germline ends. This CDR3 reads CASSYTMGHNEKLFF. In nucleotides, the CDR3 is TGTGCCAGCAGTTATACAATGGGACATAATGAAAAACTGTTTTTT.

As to this clonotype: This may be a read error: a much more frequent sequence differs by one nucleotide. The CDR3 DNA follows: TGTGCCAGCAGCGCGGTCCAGGGGCTGAGAGCTAATGAAAAACTGTTTTTT. Its protein is CASSAVQGLRANEKLFF. This chain links TRBV9 with TRBJ1-4; possibly TRBD1 for D (6 bases). Germline V lookup: CDR1 SGDLS, CDR2 YYNGEE. CDR3 length equals 17 residues. V was shortened by 3 bases and J by 3 bases, with 18 bases between the two germline ends.